These T cell receptor beta chains were read from a single sample in a study of shared clonotypes between healthy human individuals. Method: immunoSEQ multiplex PCR; TCRdb's copy keeps in-frame clones and lacks some. In the table there are 400,000 to 600,000 clones, approximately 95% of which are singletons. Specimen: naive CD4+ T cells sorted from blood. All receptors come from a woman aged 25 to 39 in good health. CDR3s include the opening cysteine and the closing phenylalanine or tryptophan. Each record gives: V gene, clone size, D gene, J gene, CDR3 protein, CDR3 DNA. The D gene is left open where the match is weak. Size values are once, few and many counts, or a class for expanded clones, and some rows have none.

TRBV5-4	.	.	TRBJ2-7	CASSGVGEQYF	TGTGCCAGCAGTGGGGTGGGGGAGCAGTACTTC
TRBV5-6	few	TRBD1	TRBJ1-5	CASSSSFDRDQPQHF	TGTGCCAGCAGCTCCTCTTTTGACAGGGATCAGCCCCAGCATTTT
TRBV28	.	TRBD1	TRBJ1-4	CASSLGTVNEKLFF	TGTGCCAGCAGTCTGGGGACAGTCAATGAAAAACTGTTTTTT
TRBV28	.	.	TRBJ2-2	CASSLTSGELFF	TGTGCCAGCAGTTTAACTAGCGGGGAGCTGTTTTTT
TRBV28	.	TRBD1	TRBJ1-1	CASTPGTGWVNTEAFF	TGTGCCAGCACCCCTGGGACAGGGTGGGTGAACACTGAAGCTTTCTTT
TRBV5-1	.	.	TRBJ1-1	CASSLTGENTEAFF	TGCGCCAGCAGCTTAACGGGAGAGAACACTGAAGCTTTCTTT
TRBV28	.	TRBD1	TRBJ1-2	CAGGGRTGGNGYTF	TGTGCCGGGGGTGGTCGTACAGGGGGCAATGGCTACACCTTC
TRBV9	.	TRBD1	TRBJ2-1	CASSVEMGTGVPYNEQFF	TGTGCCAGCAGCGTCGAGATGGGGACAGGGGTGCCCTACAATGAGCAGTTCTTC
TRBV2	.	.	TRBJ2-7	CASRLLNSYEQYF	TGTGCCAGCAGACTACTCAACTCCTACGAGCAGTACTTC
TRBV7-9	.	.	TRBJ1-2	CASSSRGGYGYTF	TGTGCCAGCAGCTCAAGGGGCGGCTATGGCTACACCTTC
TRBV5-1	.	.	TRBJ2-6	CASSPPRGAGANVLTF	TGCGCCAGCAGCCCCCCCCGTGGCGCGGGGGCCAACGTCCTGACTTTC
TRBV7-9	.	TRBD2	TRBJ2-7	CASSPGVSGRWESYEQYF	TGTGCCAGCAGCCCCGGTGTTAGCGGGAGGTGGGAATCCTACGAGCAGTACTTC
TRBV5-1	.	TRBD1	TRBJ1-4	CASSLAGTGGEKLFF	TGCGCCAGCAGCTTGGCGGGGACAGGGGGAGAAAAACTGTTTTTT
TRBV29-1	.	TRBD1	TRBJ1-2	CSAVIQGGGYTF	TGCAGCGCTGTCATACAGGGGGGTGGCTACACCTTC
TRBV7-6	.	.	TRBJ2-3	CASSLDQAGTQYF	TGTGCCAGCAGCTTAGATCAGGCAGGCACGCAGTATTTT
TRBV15	.	TRBD2	TRBJ2-2	CATSGAPIAGHTGELFF	TGTGCCACCAGCGGAGCACCGATAGCGGGACACACCGGGGAGCTGTTTTTT
TRBV21-1	.	.	TRBJ2-7	CASRDSRSYEQYF	TGTGCCAGCAGGGACAGTAGATCCTACGAGCAGTACTTC
TRBV21-1	.	.	TRBJ2-7	CASSKVKGNHYEQYF	TGTGCCAGCAGCAAAGTAAAGGGGAACCACTACGAGCAGTACTTC
TRBV6-1	.	.	TRBJ2-3	CASSGTFTDTQYF	TGTGCCAGCAGCGGCACGTTCACAGATACGCAGTATTTT
TRBV10-2	once	TRBD2	TRBJ2-7	CASSGGTSGKLREQYF	TGCGCCAGCAGTGGGGGGACTAGCGGGAAGCTTCGGGAGCAGTACTTC
TRBV14	.	TRBD1	TRBJ2-7	CASSHRDRVHEQYF	TGTGCCAGCAGCCACCGAGACAGGGTTCACGAGCAGTACTTC
TRBV6-1	.	.	TRBJ2-7	CASQIGVLEEQYF	TGTGCCAGCCAAATAGGGGTTCTAGAGGAGCAGTACTTC